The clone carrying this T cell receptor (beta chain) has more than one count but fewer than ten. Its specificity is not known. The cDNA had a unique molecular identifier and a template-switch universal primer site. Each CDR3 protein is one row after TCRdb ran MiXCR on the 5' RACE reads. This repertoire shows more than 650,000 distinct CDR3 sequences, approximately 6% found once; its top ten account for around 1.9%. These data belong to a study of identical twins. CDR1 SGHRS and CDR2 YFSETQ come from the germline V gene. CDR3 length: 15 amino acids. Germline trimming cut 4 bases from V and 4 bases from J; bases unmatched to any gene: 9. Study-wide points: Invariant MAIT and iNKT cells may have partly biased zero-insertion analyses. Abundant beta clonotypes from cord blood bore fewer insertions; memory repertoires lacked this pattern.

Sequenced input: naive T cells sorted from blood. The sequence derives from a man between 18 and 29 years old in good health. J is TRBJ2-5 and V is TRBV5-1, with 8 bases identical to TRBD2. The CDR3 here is CASSVPGTSVETQYF. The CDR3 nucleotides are TGCGCCAGCAGCGTTCCCGGGACTAGTGTAGAGACCCAGTACTTC.